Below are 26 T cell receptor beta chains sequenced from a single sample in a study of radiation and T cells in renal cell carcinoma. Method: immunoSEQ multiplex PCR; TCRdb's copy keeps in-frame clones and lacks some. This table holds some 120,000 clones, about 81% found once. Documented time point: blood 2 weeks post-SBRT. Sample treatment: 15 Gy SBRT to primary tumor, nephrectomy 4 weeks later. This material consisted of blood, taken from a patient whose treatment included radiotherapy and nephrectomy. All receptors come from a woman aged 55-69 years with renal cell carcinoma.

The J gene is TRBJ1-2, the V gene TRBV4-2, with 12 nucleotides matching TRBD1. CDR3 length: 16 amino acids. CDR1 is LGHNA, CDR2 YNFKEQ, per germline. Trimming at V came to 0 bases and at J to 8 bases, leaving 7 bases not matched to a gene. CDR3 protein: CASSQDPGQGAGGYTF. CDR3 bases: TGTGCCAGCAGCCAAGATCCGGGACAGGGGGCCGGCGGCTACACCTTC.

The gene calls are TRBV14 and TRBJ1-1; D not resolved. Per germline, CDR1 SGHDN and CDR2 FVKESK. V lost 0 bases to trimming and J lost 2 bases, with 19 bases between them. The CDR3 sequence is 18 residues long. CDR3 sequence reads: CASSQDFGLYGDNTEAFF. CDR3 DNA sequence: TGTGCCAGCAGCCAAGATTTCGGTCTCTACGGGGATAACACTGAAGCTTTCTTT.

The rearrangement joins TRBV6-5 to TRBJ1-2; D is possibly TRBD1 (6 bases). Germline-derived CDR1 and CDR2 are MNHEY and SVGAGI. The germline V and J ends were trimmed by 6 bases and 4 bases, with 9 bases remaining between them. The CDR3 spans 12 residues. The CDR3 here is CASRNRVYGYTF. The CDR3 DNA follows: TGTGCCAGCAGGAACAGGGTCTATGGCTACACCTTC.

CDR3 DNA sequence: TGTGCCAGTAGTGCAAGGGACTCCGATACGCAGTATTTT. It is translated as CASSARDSDTQYF. V usage is TRBV19 and J usage is TRBJ2-3, with D possibly matching TRBD2 (6 bases). The germline V gene encodes CDR1 LNHDA and CDR2 SQIVND (reference sequence). The CDR3 runs to 13 residues. Trimming cost V 5 bases and J 6 bases, with 12 bases left between them.

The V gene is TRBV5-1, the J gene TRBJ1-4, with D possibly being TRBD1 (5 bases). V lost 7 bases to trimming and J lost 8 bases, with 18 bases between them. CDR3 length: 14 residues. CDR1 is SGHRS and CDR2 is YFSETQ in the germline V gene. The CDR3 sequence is CASQGAGIREKLFF. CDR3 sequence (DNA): TGCGCCAGCCAAGGGGCCGGGATTCGGGAAAAACTGTTTTTT.

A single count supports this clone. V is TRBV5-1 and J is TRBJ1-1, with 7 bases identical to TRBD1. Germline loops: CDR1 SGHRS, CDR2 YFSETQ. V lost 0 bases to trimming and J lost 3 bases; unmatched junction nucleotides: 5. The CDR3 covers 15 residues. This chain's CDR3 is CASSLGSRGDTEAFF. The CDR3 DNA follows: TGCGCCAGCAGCTTGGGTAGCAGGGGGGACACTGAAGCTTTCTTT.

CDR3 region: CASSPLSRGGTEAFF. CDR3 nucleotide sequence: TGTGCCAGCAGCCCCCTGAGCAGGGGGGGCACTGAAGCTTTCTTT. The V call is TRBV7-6, the J call TRBJ1-1; 7 bases line up with TRBD1. This CDR3 has 15 residues. The V gene's germline CDR1 is SGHVS and CDR2 FNYEAQ. Trimming removed 5 bases from V and 4 bases from J; junction bases left unmatched: 10. Filled out from reference TRBV7-6 and TRBJ1-1, the complete variable domain reads GAGVSQSPRYKVTKRGQDVALRCDPISGHVSLYWYRQALGQGPEFLTYFNYEAQQDKSGLPNDRFSAERPEGSISTLTIQRTEQRDSAMYRCASSPLSRGGTEAFFGQGTRLTVV.

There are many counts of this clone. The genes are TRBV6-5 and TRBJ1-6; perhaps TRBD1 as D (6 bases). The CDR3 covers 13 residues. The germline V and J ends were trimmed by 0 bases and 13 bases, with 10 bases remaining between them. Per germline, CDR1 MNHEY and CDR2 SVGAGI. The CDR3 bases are TGTGCCAGCAGTTACTCGATGGGGGCCCCCCTCCACTTT. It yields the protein CASSYSMGAPLHF.

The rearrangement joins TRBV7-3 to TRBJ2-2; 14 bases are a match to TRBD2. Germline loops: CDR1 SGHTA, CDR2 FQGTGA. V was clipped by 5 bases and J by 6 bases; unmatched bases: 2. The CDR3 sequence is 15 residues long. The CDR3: CASSPGLAGAGELFF. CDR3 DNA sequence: TGTGCCAGCAGCCCGGGACTAGCGGGAGCCGGGGAGCTGTTTTTT.

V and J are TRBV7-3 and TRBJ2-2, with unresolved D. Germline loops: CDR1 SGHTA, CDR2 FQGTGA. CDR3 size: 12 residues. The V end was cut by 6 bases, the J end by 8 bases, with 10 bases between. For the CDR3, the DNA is TGTGCCAGCAGGGCCAGTCGGGGGGAGCTGTTTTTT. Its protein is CASRASRGELFF.

CDR3 coding DNA: TGTGCCAGCAGTGAAGCCGACAGGGTTGGTTCTTTCTTT. Protein: CASSEADRVGSFF. This chain connects TRBV2 to TRBJ1-1; 7 positions match TRBD1. This CDR3 is 13 amino acids long. V shed 0 bases and J 12 bases; nucleotides not matched to a gene: 7. Per germline, CDR1 SNHLY and CDR2 FYNNEI.

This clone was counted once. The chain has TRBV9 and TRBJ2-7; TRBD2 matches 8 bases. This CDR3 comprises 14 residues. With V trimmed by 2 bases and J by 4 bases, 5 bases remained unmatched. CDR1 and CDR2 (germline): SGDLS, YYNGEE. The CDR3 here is CASSVSAGGYEQYF. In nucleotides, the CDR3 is TGTGCCAGCAGCGTGTCGGCGGGAGGTTACGAGCAGTACTTC.

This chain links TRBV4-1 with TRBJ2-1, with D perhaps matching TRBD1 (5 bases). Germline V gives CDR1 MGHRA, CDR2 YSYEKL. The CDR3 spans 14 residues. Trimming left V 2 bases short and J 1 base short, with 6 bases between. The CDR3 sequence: CASSQRGSYNEQFF. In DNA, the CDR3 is TGCGCCAGCAGCCAAAGGGGTTCCTACAATGAGCAGTTCTTC.

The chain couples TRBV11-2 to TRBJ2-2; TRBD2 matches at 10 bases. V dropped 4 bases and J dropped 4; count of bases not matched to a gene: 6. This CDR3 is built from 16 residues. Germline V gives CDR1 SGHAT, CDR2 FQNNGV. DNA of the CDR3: TGTGCCAGCAGCTATAAAGCGGGGGGGACCACCGGGGAGCTGTTTTTT. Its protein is CASSYKAGGTTGELFF.

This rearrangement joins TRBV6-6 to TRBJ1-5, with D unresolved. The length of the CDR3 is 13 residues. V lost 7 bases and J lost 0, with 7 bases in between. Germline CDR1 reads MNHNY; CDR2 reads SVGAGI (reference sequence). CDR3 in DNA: TGTGCCAGCACCACCGCTAGCAATCAGCCCCAGCATTTT. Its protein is CASTTASNQPQHF.

CDR3 nucleotide sequence: TGCGCCAGCAGCCAGATGACTAGCGGGAGGGTTTACAATGAGCAGTTCTTC. Amino acids: CASSQMTSGRVYNEQFF. This sequence joins TRBV5-1 and TRBJ2-1; 14 bases line up with TRBD2. Losses at the gene ends were 4 bases for V and 4 bases for J; bases not matched to a gene: 7. The CDR3 spans 17 residues. Germline V gene data show CDR1 as SGHRS and CDR2 as YFSETQ.

CDR3 sequence: CASSDAESSHSQYF. In DNA, the CDR3 is TGTGCCAGCAGTGACGCGGAATCCTCCCACTCGCAGTATTTT. This sequence joins TRBV6-1 and TRBJ2-3; D call uncertain. Deletions cut 3 bases from V and 10 bases from J, with 17 bases between. CDR3 length: 14 amino acids. Per germline, CDR1 MNHNS and CDR2 SASEGT.

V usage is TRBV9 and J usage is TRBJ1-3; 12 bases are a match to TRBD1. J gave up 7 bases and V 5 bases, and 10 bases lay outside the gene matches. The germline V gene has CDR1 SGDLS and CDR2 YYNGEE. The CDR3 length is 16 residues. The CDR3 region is CASSDPGQGAVNTIYF. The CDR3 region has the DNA TGTGCCAGCAGTGATCCGGGACAGGGGGCAGTGAACACCATATATTTT.

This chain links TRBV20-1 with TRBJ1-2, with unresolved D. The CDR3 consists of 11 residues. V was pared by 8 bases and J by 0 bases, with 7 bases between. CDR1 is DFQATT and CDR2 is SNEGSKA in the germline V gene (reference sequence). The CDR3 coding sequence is TGCAGTTCGACCCCTAACTATGGCTACACCTTC. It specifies CSSTPNYGYTF.

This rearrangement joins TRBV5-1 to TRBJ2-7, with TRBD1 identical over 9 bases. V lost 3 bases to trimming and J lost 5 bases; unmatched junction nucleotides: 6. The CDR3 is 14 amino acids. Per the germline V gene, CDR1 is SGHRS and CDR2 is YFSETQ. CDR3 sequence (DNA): TGCGCCAGCAGCTCCGGGACAGGGTTTCACGAGCAGTACTTC. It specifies CASSSGTGFHEQYF.

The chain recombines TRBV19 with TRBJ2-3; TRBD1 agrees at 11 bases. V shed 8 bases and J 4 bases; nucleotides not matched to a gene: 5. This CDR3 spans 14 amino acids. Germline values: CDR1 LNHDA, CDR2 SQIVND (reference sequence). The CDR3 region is CASHSGQGADTQYF. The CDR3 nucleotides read TGTGCCAGTCACTCGGGACAGGGGGCAGATACGCAGTATTTT.

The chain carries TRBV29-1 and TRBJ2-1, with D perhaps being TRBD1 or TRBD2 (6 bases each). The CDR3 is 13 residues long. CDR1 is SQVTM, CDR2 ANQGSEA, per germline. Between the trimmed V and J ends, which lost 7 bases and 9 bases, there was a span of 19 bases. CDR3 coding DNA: TGCAGCGCCCTACAGAGGGGGGTGGCTGAGCAGTTCTTC. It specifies CSALQRGVAEQFF.

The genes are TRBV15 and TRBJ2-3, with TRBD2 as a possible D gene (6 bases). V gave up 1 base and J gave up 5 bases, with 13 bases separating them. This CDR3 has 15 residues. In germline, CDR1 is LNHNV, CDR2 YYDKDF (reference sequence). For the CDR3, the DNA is TGTGCCACCAGCAGAGGGGAGGAGGGGAGAGATACGCAGTATTTT. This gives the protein CATSRGEEGRDTQYF.

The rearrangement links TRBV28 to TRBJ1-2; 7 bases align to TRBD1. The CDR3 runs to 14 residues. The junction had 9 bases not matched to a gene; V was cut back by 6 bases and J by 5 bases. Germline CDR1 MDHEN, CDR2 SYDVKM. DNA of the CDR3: TGTGCCAGCAGGCCATTCCAGGGGGGGTATGGCTACACCTTC. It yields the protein CASRPFQGGYGYTF.

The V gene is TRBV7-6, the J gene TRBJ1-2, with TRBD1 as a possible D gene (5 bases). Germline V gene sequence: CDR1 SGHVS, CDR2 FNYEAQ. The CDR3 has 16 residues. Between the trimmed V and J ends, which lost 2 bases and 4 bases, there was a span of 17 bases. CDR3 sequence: CASSLTPRGQTYGYTF. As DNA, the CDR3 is TGTGCCAGCAGCTTAACGCCAAGGGGCCAGACCTATGGCTACACCTTC.

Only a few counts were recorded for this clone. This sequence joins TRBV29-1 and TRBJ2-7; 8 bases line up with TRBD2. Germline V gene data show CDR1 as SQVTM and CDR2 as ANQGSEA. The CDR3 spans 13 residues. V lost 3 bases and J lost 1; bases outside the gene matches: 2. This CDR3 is CSVEVAGSYEQYF. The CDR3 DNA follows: TGCAGCGTTGAGGTAGCGGGGTCCTACGAGCAGTACTTC.